The 26 T cell receptor beta chains reported below all come from one sample, sequenced in a study of cytomegalovirus exposure and HLA in healthy donors. In the PCR, 60 Vbeta and 13 Jbeta primers were used. TCRdb keeps only in-frame clones here, not all; method: immunoSEQ multiplex PCR. Of some 140,000 clones in the sample, about four fifths were seen once. Specimen: PBMCs. The source of these receptors is a female donor in good health and CMV-seronegative.

The chain recombines TRBV21-1 with TRBJ2-7; no DNA check was done on the table's D call, TRBD2. TRBV21-1 is a documented pseudogene. The CDR3 runs 13 residues. CDR3 sequence (DNA): TGTGCCAGCAGCAAACTAGCGGGTTACGAGCAGTACTTC. It specifies CASSKLAGYEQYF.

The chain has TRBV7-8 and TRBJ2-3; D gene ambiguous. V was cut by 3 bases and J by 4 bases, with 2 bases left in between. Germline assignment: CDR1 SGHVS and CDR2 FQNEAQ. The CDR3 runs 11 residues. In DNA form, the CDR3 reads TGTGCCAGCAGCTTCTCAGATACGCAGTATTTT. As protein: CASSFSDTQYF. The whole variable domain, remainder taken from reference TRBV7-8 and TRBJ2-3, is GAGVSQSPRYKVAKRGQDVALRCDPISGHVSLFWYQQALGQGPEFLTYFQNEAQLDKSGLPSDRFFAERPEGSVSTLKIQRTQQEDSAVYLCASSFSDTQYFGPGTRLTVL.

The chain's CDR3 is CASSVEAGNSPLHF. DNA for the CDR3: TGTGCCAGCAGCGTAGAGGCAGGGAATTCACCCCTCCACTTT. The J gene is TRBJ1-6, the V gene TRBV9, with D maybe TRBD1 (5 bases). The CDR3 loop spans 14 amino acids. The germline gives CDR1 SGDLS, CDR2 YYNGEE. The ends were cut back, 0 bases at V and 7 bases at J, with 8 bases in the middle. Variable domain in full (rest from reference TRBV9 and TRBJ1-6): DSGVTQTPKHLITATGQRVTLRCSPRSGDLSVYWYQQSLDQGLQFLIQYYNGEERAKGNILERFSAQQFPDLHSELNLSSLELGDSALYFCASSVEAGNSPLHFGNGTRLTVT.

This sequence joins TRBV6-5 and TRBJ2-5; possible D gene TRBD1, 6 bases. The J call is uncertain, as TRBJ2-7 better fits the DNA end. Germline V gene lookup returns CDR1 MNHEY and CDR2 SVGAGI. This CDR3 spans 12 amino acids. CDR3 nucleotide sequence: TGTGCCAGCAGACAGGGAAAAAACGAGCAGTACTTC. Protein: CASRQGKNEQYF.

The V call is TRBV28, the J call TRBJ2-7; D ambiguous. This CDR3 contains 14 residues. Trimming cost V 3 bases and J 2 bases, with 11 bases left between them. CDR1 is MDHEN, CDR2 SYDVKM, per germline. The CDR3 loop reads CASSLTSGAYEQYF. CDR3 in DNA: TGTGCCAGCAGTTTGACCTCCGGAGCCTACGAGCAGTACTTC.

The chain carries TRBV11-2 and TRBJ2-7, with 10 bases that match TRBD1. V trimming: 5 bases; J trimming: 2 bases; junction bases outside the gene matches: 9. CDR1 is SGHAT and CDR2 is FQNNGV in the germline V gene. This CDR3 has 16 residues. CDR3 sequence (DNA): TGTGCCAGCAGCCCCCGGACCGGGACAGGGGCCTACGAGCAGTACTTC. It yields the protein CASSPRTGTGAYEQYF.

The chain employs TRBV5-1 and TRBJ1-3; 7 bases fit TRBD1. Unmatched junction bases numbered 5, after V lost 4 bases and J lost 4 bases. This CDR3 is built from 14 residues. CDR1 is SGHRS and CDR2 is YFSETQ in the germline V gene. In DNA form, the CDR3 reads TGCGCCAGCAGCCCAAGGGGGCAAGGAAACACCATATATTTT. Encoded protein: CASSPRGQGNTIYF.

V and J are TRBV10-3 and TRBJ2-3; 9 nucleotides agree with TRBD2. In germline, CDR1 is ENHRY, CDR2 SYGVKD. The CDR3 loop spans 13 amino acids. The trim removed 4 bases at V and 7 bases at J, leaving 3 bases unmatched. CDR3 in amino acids: CAISGGGGHTQYF. In nucleotides, the CDR3 is TGTGCCATCAGTGGCGGGGGGGGACATACGCAGTATTTT.

The rearrangement links TRBV5-1 to TRBJ2-7; TRBD1 matches 9 bases. CDR3 length: 15 residues. The V gene's germline CDR1 is SGHRS and CDR2 YFSETQ. Germline trimming cut 4 bases from V and 3 bases from J; bases unmatched to any gene: 8. The CDR3 sequence: CASSRRTGADYEQYF. The DNA of the CDR3 is TGCGCCAGCAGCAGACGGACAGGGGCAGACTACGAGCAGTACTTC.

The chain couples TRBV5-8 to TRBJ1-4, with 11 bases that match TRBD1. This CDR3 region has 18 residues. Trimming at V came to 4 bases and at J to 1 base, leaving 9 bases not matched to a gene. The germline CDR1 and CDR2 sequences are SGHTS and YDEGEE. In nucleotides, the CDR3 is TGTGCCAGCAGCACACACAGGGACAGGGGGAGAACTAATGAAAAACTGTTTTTT. Translated: CASSTHRDRGRTNEKLFF. The full variable domain, its missing parts supplied by reference TRBV5-8 and TRBJ1-4, is EAGVTQSPTHLIKTRGQQATLRCSPISGHTSVYWYQQALGLGLQFLLWYDEGEERNRGNFPPRFSGRQFPNYSSELNVNALELEDSALYLCASSTHRDRGRTNEKLFFGSGTQLSVL.

The V and J genes are TRBV11-2 and TRBJ2-7; 13 bases line up with TRBD2. The length of the CDR3 is 15 residues. CDR1 is SGHAT, CDR2 FQNNGV, per germline. The J segment lost 6 bases and the V segment lost 4 bases, leaving 6 bases of the junction unmatched. The CDR3 spells CASSYMGTSGTEQYF. CDR3 in DNA: TGTGCCAGCAGCTACATGGGGACTAGCGGGACCGAGCAGTACTTC. The full variable domain, with the rest looked up from reference TRBV11-2 and TRBJ2-7, is EAGVAQSPRYKIIEKRQSVAFWCNPISGHATLYWYQQILGQGPKLLIQFQNNGVVDDSQLPKDRFSAERLKGVDSTLKIQPAKLEDSAVYLCASSYMGTSGTEQYFGPGTRLTVT.

The V and J genes are TRBV7-2 and TRBJ2-7, with no clear D. Germline loops: CDR1 SGHTA, CDR2 FQGNSA. Trimming cost V 1 base and J 2 bases, with 6 bases left between them. The CDR3 runs 13 residues. CDR3 nucleotide sequence: TGTGCCAGCAGCTTAGTCCGGGCCTACGAGCAGTACTTC. It translates to CASSLVRAYEQYF.

J is TRBJ1-1 and V is TRBV6-5; D is unclear. Looked up from germline, CDR1 is MNHEY and CDR2 is SVGAGI. CDR3 size: 14 residues. V lost 1 base and J 1 base, leaving 7 bases between the germline ends. The CDR3 coding sequence is TGTGCCAGCAGTTACTTCGACAAGAACACTGAAGCTTTCTTT. It is translated as CASSYFDKNTEAFF.

J is TRBJ2-1 and V is TRBV6-6; 8 nucleotides align to TRBD1. The CDR3 is 15 residues long. Germline loops: CDR1 MNHNY, CDR2 SVGAGI (reference sequence). V was pared by 0 bases and J by 2 bases, with 0 bases of the junction left unmatched. The CDR3 DNA reads TGTGCCAGCAGTTACTCGGGACAGGCCTACAATGAGCAGTTCTTC. Protein: CASSYSGQAYNEQFF.

V gene TRBV19 combines with J gene TRBJ2-7; perhaps TRBD1 as D (5 bases). CDR3 length: 14 amino acids. The germline CDR1 and CDR2 sequences are LNHDA and SQIVND (reference sequence). Between the trimmed V and J ends, which lost 3 bases and 3 bases, there was a span of 12 bases. The CDR3 DNA sequence: TGTGCCAGTAGTATTGGACCAGGGAACTACGAGCAGTACTTC. Residues: CASSIGPGNYEQYF.

This chain connects TRBV29-1 to TRBJ1-2; TRBD1 agrees at 12 bases. V was pared by 4 bases and J by 4 bases, with 7 bases of the junction left unmatched. The CDR3 has 15 residues. Germline V gives CDR1 SQVTM, CDR2 ANQGSEA. The CDR3 DNA sequence: TGCAGCGTTGGGGGACAGGGGGCGCTTAGCTATGGCTACACCTTC. It translates to CSVGGQGALSYGYTF.

The chain couples TRBV18 to TRBJ2-3; perhaps TRBD1 as D (6 bases). The length of the CDR3 is 16 residues. CDR1 is KGHSH, CDR2 LQKENI, per germline. Trimming took 1 base from V and 3 from J, leaving 14 bases between them. In nucleotides, the CDR3 is TGTGCCAGCTCACCACGGGACACATATGGGACAGATACGCAGTATTTT. Its protein is CASSPRDTYGTDTQYF.

The rearrangement joins TRBV9 to TRBJ2-3; D unresolved. In germline, CDR1 is SGDLS, CDR2 YYNGEE. The CDR3 spans 14 residues. V lost 8 bases to trimming and J lost 3 bases, with 16 bases between them. CDR3 loop: CARGILVETDTQYF. DNA for the CDR3: TGTGCCAGAGGCATCCTAGTTGAGACAGATACGCAGTATTTT.

This chain links TRBV27 with TRBJ2-7; the D gene is possibly TRBD1 (6 bases). There are 13 residues in the CDR3. Trimming removed 3 bases at V and 1 base at J, with 7 bases between. Looked up from germline, CDR1 is MNHEY and CDR2 is SMNVEV (reference sequence). As DNA, the CDR3 is TGTGCCAGCAGTTTCAGGGGTTCCTACGAGCAGTACTTC. Protein sequence: CASSFRGSYEQYF.

The CDR3 protein is CASSAPSGSTDTQYF. In DNA form, the CDR3 reads TGTGCCAGCAGCGCACCTAGCGGGAGCACAGATACGCAGTATTTT. The chain joins TRBV7-2 to TRBJ2-3; 8 positions agree with TRBD2. Looked up from germline, CDR1 is SGHTA and CDR2 is FQGNSA. The junction had 4 bases not matched to a gene; V was cut back by 5 bases and J by 0 bases. This CDR3 contains 15 residues.

The chain has TRBV6-5 and TRBJ2-2; D call uncertain. The CDR3 contains 13 residues. The V end lost 3 bases, the J end lost 4 bases, and 6 bases lay between the germline ends. The germline V gene has CDR1 MNHEY and CDR2 SVGAGI. The CDR3 loop reads CASSYRSTGELFF. The CDR3 nucleotides read TGTGCCAGCAGTTATAGAAGCACCGGGGAGCTGTTTTTT.

This clone was found once. The rearrangement links TRBV4-3 to TRBJ2-5, with D hard to call. Deletions cut 0 bases from V and 4 bases from J, with 6 bases between. The CDR3 spans 13 residues. Germline V gene sequence: CDR1 LGHNA, CDR2 YSLEER. CDR3 in amino acids: CASSQDIGETQYF. The CDR3, as DNA: TGCGCCAGCAGCCAAGATATCGGAGAGACCCAGTACTTC.

CDR3 amino acids: CASTPHRGRFSYGYTF. For the CDR3, the DNA is TGTGCCAGCACCCCGCACAGGGGGCGCTTCAGCTATGGCTACACCTTC. The chain is built from TRBV28 and TRBJ1-2, with 9 nucleotides matching TRBD1. Per germline, CDR1 MDHEN and CDR2 SYDVKM. The CDR3 runs to 16 residues. V was pared by 7 bases and J by 4 bases, with 13 bases of the junction left unmatched.

This clone was counted a few times. The rearrangement uses TRBV7-2 and TRBJ2-5, with 7 bases aligning to TRBD2. The J call may be wrong; the DNA end is better matched by TRBJ2-7. In germline, CDR1 is SGHTA, CDR2 FQGNSA. The CDR3 is 15 residues long. The CDR3 nucleotides read TGTGCCAGCAGCTCCGGCGGAGCGGGAATCTACGAGCAGTACTTC. Amino acids: CASSSGGAGIYEQYF.

As for this clone: Other nucleotide sequences in the sample specify the same CDR3. This rearrangement joins TRBV27 to TRBJ1-1, with D tentatively TRBD1 (6 bases). This CDR3 has 13 residues. CDR1 and CDR2 (germline): MNHEY, SMNVEV (reference sequence). Trimming stripped 5 bases from V and 2 bases from J, with 9 bases between. The CDR3 DNA sequence: TGTGCCAGCAGTCAACAGGGAAACACTGAAGCTTTCTTT. It codes for CASSQQGNTEAFF.

Details on this clone: In the same sample, other DNA sequences code for this CDR3. The genes are TRBV28 and TRBJ2-2, with D hard to call. V lost 4 bases and J 3 bases, leaving 3 bases between the germline ends. The V gene's germline CDR1 is MDHEN and CDR2 SYDVKM. This CDR3 has 12 residues. The CDR3 DNA is TGTGCCAGCAGTTCCGACACCGGGGAGCTGTTTTTT. As protein: CASSSDTGELFF.